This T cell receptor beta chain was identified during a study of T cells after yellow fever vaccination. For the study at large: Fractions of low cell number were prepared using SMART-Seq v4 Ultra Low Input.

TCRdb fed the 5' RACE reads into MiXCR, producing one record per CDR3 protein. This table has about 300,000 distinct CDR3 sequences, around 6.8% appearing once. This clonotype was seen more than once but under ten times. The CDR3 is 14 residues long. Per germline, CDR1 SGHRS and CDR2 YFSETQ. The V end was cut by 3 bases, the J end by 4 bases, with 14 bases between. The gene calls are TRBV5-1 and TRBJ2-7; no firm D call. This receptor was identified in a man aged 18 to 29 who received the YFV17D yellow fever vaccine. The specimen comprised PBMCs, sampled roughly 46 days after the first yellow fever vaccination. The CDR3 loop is CASSWNLLGYEQYF. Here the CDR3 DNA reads TGCGCCAGCAGCTGGAACCTTCTAGGGTACGAGCAGTACTTC. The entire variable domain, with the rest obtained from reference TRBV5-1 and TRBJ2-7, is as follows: KAGVTQTPRYLIKTRGQQVTLSCSPISGHRSVSWYQQTPGQGLQFLFEYFSETQRNKGNFPGRFSGRQFSNSRSEMNVSTLELGDSALYLCASSWNLLGYEQYFGPGTRLTVT.